The clone carrying this T cell receptor beta chain was seen more than once but under ten times. Its antigen remains unidentified. This sample was included in a study of response to subunit inactivated influenza vaccine. Overall study results and limits: The authors proposed limited new T cell recruitment per seasonal influenza vaccination.

TCRdb reprocessed the RT-PCR reads with MiXCR, giving one entry per CDR3 protein. The sample records about 500,000 distinct CDR3 sequences, approximately 16% being singletons. This material consisted of CD4+ T cells sorted from PBMCs, taken less than 25 months after vaccination. This receptor was obtained from a man aged 50-75 years who received an inactivated influenza vaccine.

The CDR3 DNA follows: TGCAGTGCTATTCCGGGACAGGGAAGCACAGATACGCAGTATTTT. This sequence encodes CSAIPGQGSTDTQYF. The chain uses TRBV20-1 and TRBJ2-3, with TRBD1 matching over 9 bases. Germline CDR1 DFQATT, CDR2 SNEGSKA (reference sequence). This CDR3 spans 15 amino acids. Losses at the gene ends were 4 bases for V and 0 bases for J; bases not matched to a gene: 5.